This T cell receptor (beta chain) was observed in a study of OX40 agonist ivuxolimab in advanced cancers. At the level of the study: Age averaged roughly 60 years (range about 20 to 79), and approximately 80% were male.

Germline assignment: CDR1 SGHKS and CDR2 YYEKEE (reference sequence). V shed 0 bases and J shed 6 bases, with 13 bases lying between them. There are 14 residues in the CDR3. Libraries were prepared by immunoSEQ multiplex PCR; TCRdb keeps only in-frame clonotypes and omits some of them. The sample lists 50,000 to 60,000 clones, around 89% occurring once. This chain uses TRBV5-5 with TRBJ2-7; D may be TRBD1 (5 bases). The source is an adult with an advanced solid tumor such as melanoma, head and neck, liver or kidney cancer. The sequencing used CD4+ or CD8+ T cells sorted from blood, collected in a trial of the OX40 agonist ivuxolimab. The CDR3 here is CASSLARGASEQYF. CDR3 DNA sequence: TGTGCCAGCAGCTTGGCTCGTGGGGCTAGCGAGCAGTACTTC.